This T cell receptor beta chain was sequenced during a study of shared clonotypes between healthy human individuals. Study-wide points: At large depth, rarefaction still showed sorted-subset sequencing to be incomplete. Unshared clonotypes carried lower generation probabilities than those common to all four donors.

Methods used by the authors: Because ImmunoSEQ provided only junction sequences with no quality scores, the filtering differed. Libraries were prepared by immunoSEQ multiplex PCR; TCRdb keeps only in-frame clonotypes and omits some of them. V and J calls and clone size come straight from that table; D and trimming were deduced from the DNA. The sample lists 2 million to 2.5 million clones, approximately 95% occurring once. All participating donors were Caucasian adults from Nashville, Tennessee. Germline loops: CDR1 SGHTA, CDR2 FQGNSA. V was clipped by 1 base and J by 8 bases; unmatched bases: 0. The CDR3 has 12 amino acids. With respect to this clone: The antigen is not known.

What was sequenced was naive CD4+ T cells sorted from blood. Subset described: CD45RA+ positively selected. The J gene is TRBJ1-1, the V gene TRBV7-2; 8 nucleotides line up with TRBD1. The sequence derives from a man between 18 and 35 years old in good health. This CDR3 is CASSLGTGEAFF. The CDR3 DNA reads TGTGCCAGCAGCTTAGGGACAGGGGAAGCTTTCTTT.